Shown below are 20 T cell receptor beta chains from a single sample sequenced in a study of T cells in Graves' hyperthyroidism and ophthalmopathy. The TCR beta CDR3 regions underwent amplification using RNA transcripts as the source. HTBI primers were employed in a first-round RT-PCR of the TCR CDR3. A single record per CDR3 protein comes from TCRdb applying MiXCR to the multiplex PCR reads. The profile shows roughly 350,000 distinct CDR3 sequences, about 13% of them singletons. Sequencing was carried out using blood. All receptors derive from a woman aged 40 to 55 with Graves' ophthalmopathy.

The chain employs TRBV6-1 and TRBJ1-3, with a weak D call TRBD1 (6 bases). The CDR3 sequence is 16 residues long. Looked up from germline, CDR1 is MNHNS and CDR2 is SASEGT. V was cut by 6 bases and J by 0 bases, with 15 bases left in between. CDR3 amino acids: CASRMKTGFSGNTIYF. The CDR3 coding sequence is TGTGCCAGCAGAATGAAAACAGGGTTCTCTGGAAACACCATATATTTT.

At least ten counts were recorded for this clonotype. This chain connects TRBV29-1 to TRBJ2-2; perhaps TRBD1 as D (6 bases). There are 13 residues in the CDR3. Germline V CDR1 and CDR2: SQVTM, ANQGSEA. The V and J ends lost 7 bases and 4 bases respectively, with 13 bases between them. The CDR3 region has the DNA TGCAGCGCCAAGGACAGCAGCACCGGGGAGCTGTTTTTT. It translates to CSAKDSSTGELFF.

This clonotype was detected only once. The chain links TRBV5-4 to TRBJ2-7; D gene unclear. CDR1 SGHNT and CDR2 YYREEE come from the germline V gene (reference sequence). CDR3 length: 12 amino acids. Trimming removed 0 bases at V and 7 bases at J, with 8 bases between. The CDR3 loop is CASSLGSREQYF. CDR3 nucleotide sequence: TGTGCCAGCAGCTTGGGTTCGAGGGAGCAGTACTTC.

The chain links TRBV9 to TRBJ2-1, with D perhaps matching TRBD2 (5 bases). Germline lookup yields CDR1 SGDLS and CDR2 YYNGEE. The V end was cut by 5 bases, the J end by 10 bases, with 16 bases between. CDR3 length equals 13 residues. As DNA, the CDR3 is TGTGCCAGCAGTGAGGCGGGCGGTAGGGAGCAGTTCTTC. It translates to CASSEAGGREQFF. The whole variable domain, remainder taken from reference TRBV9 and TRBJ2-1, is DSGVTQTPKHLITATGQRVTLRCSPRSGDLSVYWYQQSLDQGLQFLIQYYNGEERAKGNILERFSAQQFPDLHSELNLSSLELGDSALYFCASSEAGGREQFFGPGTRLTVL.

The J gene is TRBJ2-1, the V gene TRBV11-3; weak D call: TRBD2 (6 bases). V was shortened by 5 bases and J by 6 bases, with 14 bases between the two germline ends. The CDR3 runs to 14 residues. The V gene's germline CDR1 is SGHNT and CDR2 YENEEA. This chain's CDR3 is CASSARDWSNEQFF. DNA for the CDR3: TGTGCCAGCAGCGCCCGGGACTGGAGCAATGAGCAGTTCTTC. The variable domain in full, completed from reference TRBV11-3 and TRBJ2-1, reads EAGVVQSPRYKIIEKKQPVAFWCNPISGHNTLYWYLQNLGQGPELLIRYENEEAVDDSQLPKDRFSAERLKGVDSTLKIQPAELGDSAVYLCASSARDWSNEQFFGPGTRLTVL.

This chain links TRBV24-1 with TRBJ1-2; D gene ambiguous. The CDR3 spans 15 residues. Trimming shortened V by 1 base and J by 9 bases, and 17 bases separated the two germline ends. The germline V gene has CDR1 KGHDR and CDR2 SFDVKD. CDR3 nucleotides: TGTGCCACCAGTGATTTTAACGGCGGACTTTGGAGCTACACCTTC. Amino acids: CATSDFNGGLWSYTF.

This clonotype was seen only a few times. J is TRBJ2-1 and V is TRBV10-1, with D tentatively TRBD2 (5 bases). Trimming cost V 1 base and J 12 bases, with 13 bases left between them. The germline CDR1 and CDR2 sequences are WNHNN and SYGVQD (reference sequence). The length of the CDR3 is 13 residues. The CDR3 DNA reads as TGCGCCAGCAGTGAGTTCCCGGGAATGGGGCAGTTCTTC. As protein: CASSEFPGMGQFF.

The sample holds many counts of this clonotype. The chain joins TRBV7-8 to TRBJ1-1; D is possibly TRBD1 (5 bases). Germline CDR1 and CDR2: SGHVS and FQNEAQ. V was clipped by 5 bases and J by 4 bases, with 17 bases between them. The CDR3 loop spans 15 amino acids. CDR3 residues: CASSLQGVVSTEAFF. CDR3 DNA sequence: TGTGCCAGCAGCCTACAAGGGGTGGTGAGCACTGAAGCTTTCTTT.

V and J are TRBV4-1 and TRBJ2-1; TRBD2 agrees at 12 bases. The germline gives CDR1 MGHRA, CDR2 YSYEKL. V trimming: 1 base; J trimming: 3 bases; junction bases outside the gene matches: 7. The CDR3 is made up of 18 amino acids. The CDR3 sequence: CASSQAEGLAGYYNEQFF. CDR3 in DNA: TGCGCCAGCAGCCAAGCCGAGGGACTAGCGGGCTACTACAATGAGCAGTTCTTC.

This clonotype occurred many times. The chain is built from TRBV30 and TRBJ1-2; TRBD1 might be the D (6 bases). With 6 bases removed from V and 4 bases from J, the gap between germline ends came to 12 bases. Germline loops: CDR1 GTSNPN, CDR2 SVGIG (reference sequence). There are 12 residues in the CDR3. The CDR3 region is CACSEDSYGYTF. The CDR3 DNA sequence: TGTGCCTGCTCTGAGGACAGCTATGGCTACACCTTC.

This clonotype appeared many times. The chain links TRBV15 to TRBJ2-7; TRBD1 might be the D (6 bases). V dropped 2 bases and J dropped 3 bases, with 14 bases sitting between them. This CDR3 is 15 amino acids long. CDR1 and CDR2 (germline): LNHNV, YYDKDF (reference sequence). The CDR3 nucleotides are TGTGCCACCAGCAGACAGACAGGAACCTTCTACGAGCAGTACTTC. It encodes CATSRQTGTFYEQYF.

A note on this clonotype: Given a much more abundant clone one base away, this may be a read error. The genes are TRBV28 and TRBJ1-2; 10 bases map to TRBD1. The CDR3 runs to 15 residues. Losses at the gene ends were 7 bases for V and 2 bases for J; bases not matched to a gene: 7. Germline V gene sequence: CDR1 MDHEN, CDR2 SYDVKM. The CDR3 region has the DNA TGTGCCAGCAACCAAACGGGACAGGGGAACTATGGCTACACCTTC. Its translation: CASNQTGQGNYGYTF.

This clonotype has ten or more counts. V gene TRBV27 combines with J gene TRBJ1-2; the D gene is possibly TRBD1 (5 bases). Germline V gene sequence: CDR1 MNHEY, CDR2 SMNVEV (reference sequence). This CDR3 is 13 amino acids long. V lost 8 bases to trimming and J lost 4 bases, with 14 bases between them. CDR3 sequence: CASGGLNGYGYTF. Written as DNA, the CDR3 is TGTGCCAGCGGGGGGTTAAACGGCTATGGCTACACCTTC.

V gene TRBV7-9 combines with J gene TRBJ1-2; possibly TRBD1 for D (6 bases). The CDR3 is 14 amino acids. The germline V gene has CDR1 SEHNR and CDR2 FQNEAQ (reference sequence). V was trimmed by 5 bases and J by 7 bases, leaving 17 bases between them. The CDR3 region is CASSATGYLGGYTF. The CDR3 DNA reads TGTGCCAGCAGCGCGACAGGTTACCTTGGTGGCTACACCTTC. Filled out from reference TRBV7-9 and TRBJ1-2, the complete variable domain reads DTGVSQNPRHKITKRGQNVTFRCDPISEHNRLYWYRQTLGQGPEFLTYFQNEAQLEKSRLLSDRFSAERPKGSFSTLEIQRTEQGDSAMYLCASSATGYLGGYTFGSGTRLTVV.

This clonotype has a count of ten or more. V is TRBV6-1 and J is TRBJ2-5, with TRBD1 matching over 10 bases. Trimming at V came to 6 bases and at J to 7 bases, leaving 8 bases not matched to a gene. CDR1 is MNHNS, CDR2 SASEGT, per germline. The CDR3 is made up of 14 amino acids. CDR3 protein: CASRTGTGVVTQYF. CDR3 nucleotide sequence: TGTGCCAGCAGAACCGGGACAGGGGTTGTGACCCAGTACTTC.

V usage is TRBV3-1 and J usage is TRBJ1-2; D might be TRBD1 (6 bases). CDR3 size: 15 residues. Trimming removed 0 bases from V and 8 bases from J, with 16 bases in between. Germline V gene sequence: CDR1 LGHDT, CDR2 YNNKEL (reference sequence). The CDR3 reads CASSQDSAGAGGYTF. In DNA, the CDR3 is TGTGCCAGCAGCCAAGATTCCGCGGGGGCGGGCGGCTACACCTTC.

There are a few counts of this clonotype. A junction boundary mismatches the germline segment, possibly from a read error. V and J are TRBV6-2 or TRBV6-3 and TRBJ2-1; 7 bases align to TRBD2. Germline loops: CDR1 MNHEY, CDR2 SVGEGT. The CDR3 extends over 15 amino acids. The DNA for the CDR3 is TGTGCCAGCACTTACGGACTAGAACGGTACAATGAGCAGTTCTTC. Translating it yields CASTYGLERYNEQFF.

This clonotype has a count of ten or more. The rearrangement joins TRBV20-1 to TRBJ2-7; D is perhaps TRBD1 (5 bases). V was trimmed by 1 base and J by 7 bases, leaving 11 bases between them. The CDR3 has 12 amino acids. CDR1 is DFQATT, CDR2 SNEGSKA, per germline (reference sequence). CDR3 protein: CSARVGPGEQYF. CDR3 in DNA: TGCAGTGCTAGAGTGGGGCCAGGGGAGCAGTACTTC.

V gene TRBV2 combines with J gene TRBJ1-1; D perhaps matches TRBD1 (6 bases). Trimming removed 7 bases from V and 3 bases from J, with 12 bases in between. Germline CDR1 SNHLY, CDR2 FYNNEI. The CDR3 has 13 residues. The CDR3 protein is CASTYKGDTEAFF. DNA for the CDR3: TGTGCCAGCACTTATAAGGGGGACACTGAAGCTTTCTTT.

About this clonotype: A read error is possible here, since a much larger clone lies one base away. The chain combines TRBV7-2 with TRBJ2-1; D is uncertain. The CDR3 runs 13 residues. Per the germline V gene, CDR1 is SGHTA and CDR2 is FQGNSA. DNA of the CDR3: TGTGCCAACAGCTTCGGACGCAGCAATGAGCAGTTCTTC. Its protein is CANSFGRSNEQFF.